This is a list of T cell receptor beta chains from one sample in a study of blood T cell repertoires in COVID-19. Clones were sequenced by immunoSEQ multiplex PCR, and TCRdb holds only the in-frame ones, with some missing. The table records 200,000 to 250,000 clones, about 82% of them present only once. The sample was peripheral blood. The receptors originated from a man aged 50 to 60 with COVID-19, enrolled during active disease. Each CDR3 is given with its conserved first and last residue. Each record gives: V gene, J gene, clone size, D gene, CDR3 length, CDR3 DNA, CDR3 protein. The D gene is left open where the match is weak. Not all rows give a size; the values are once, few, many and, for expanded clones, a class.

>TRBV9|TRBJ1-2|.|.|13
TGTGCCAGCAGCGTAGACGACTTCTATGGCTACACCTTC
CASSVDDFYGYTF
>TRBV2|TRBJ1-3|.|.|13
TGTGCCTCCCGGGAGGACTCTGGAAACACCATATATTTT
CASREDSGNTIYF
>TRBV7-8|TRBJ2-3|.|.|14
TGTGCCAGCAGCTCTAGCGCGGGATCAGATACGCAGTATTTT
CASSSSAGSDTQYF
>TRBV3-1/TRBV3-2|TRBJ1-5|.|.|15
TGTGCCAGCAGCCAAGGTCGGGGGGTGGCTCAGCCCCAGCATTTT
CASSQGRGVAQPQHF
>TRBV6-2/TRBV6-3|TRBJ1-2|.|.|13
TGTGCCAGCAGTTACGCACTGCGGCATGTCTACACCTTC
CASSYALRHVYTF
>TRBV6-5|TRBJ1-2|.|.|14
TGTGCCAGCAGCCCGGGGGGGTTGGACTATGGCTACACCTTC
CASSPGGLDYGYTF
>TRBV18|TRBJ2-2|.|.|14
TGTGCCAGCTCAAACACTAGGGACACCGGGGAGCTGTTTTTT
CASSNTRDTGELFF
>TRBV5-4|TRBJ1-1|.|.|13
TGTGCCAGCAGCTTGACCGGGAACACTGAAGCTTTCTTT
CASSLTGNTEAFF
>TRBV5-1|TRBJ2-1|.|TRBD2|12
TGCGCCAGCGCCCCGGGAGGCAATGAGCAGTTCTTC
CASAPGGNEQFF
>TRBV10-3|TRBJ1-2|.|.|15
TGTGCCATCAGTGAGAGGAGCAGGGGTTGGGATGGCTACACCTTC
CAISERSRGWDGYTF
>TRBV4-1|TRBJ2-7|few|TRBD2|16
TGCGCCAGCAGCGTCAGTGGACTAGCGGAGTCCTACGAGCAGTACTTC
CASSVSGLAESYEQYF
>TRBV28|TRBJ1-5|.|TRBD1|16
TGTGCCAGCAGCTTAAGGACAGGGGATAGCAATCAGCCCCAGCATTTT
CASSLRTGDSNQPQHF
>TRBV4-2|TRBJ2-7|.|TRBD1|15
TGTGCCAGCAGCCAAGGGACAGGGGGAAACTACGAGCAGTACTTC
CASSQGTGGNYEQYF
>TRBV30|TRBJ1-1|.|.|12
TGTGCCTGGACGGGTCCGAACACTGAAGCTTTCTTT
CAWTGPNTEAFF
>TRBV7-2|TRBJ2-7|.|TRBD1|16
TGTGCCAGCAGCCCTCGGGGACAGGGGTTTCGCTACGAGCAGTACTTC
CASSPRGQGFRYEQYF
>TRBV28|TRBJ1-1|few|.|11
TGTGCCAGCATAGGGGGATCGTGGGCTTTCTTT
CASIGGSWAFF
>TRBV18|TRBJ1-3|.|.|15
TGTGCCAGCTCACCGACACAGGGCTCTGGAAACACCATATATTTT
CASSPTQGSGNTIYF
>TRBV2|TRBJ2-1|few|.|18
TGTGCCAGCAGTGAAGAAGAAGAGCGAAGGAGCTCCTACAATGAGCAGTTCTTC
CASSEEEERRSSYNEQFF
>TRBV5-1|TRBJ1-4|.|.|15
TGCGCCAGCAGCTTGGTCGGGGGAACTAATGAAAAACTGTTTTTT
CASSLVGGTNEKLFF
>TRBV6-6|TRBJ2-2|.|TRBD1|16
TGTGCCAGCTCGTATTCTTGGGACAGGGGTACCGGGGAGCTGTTTTTT
CASSYSWDRGTGELFF
>TRBV6-5|TRBJ1-2|.|.|13
TGTGCCAGCAGTTCGCCAGGGTTCTATGGCTACACCTTC
CASSSPGFYGYTF
>TRBV5-1|TRBJ1-3|.|.|15
TGCGCCAGCAGCTTGGACCCGGGCTCTGGAAACACCATATATTTT
CASSLDPGSGNTIYF